The TCR beta chain under discussion was sequenced for a study of blood T cell repertoires in COVID-19. Study information: There were acute and convalescent COVID-19 samples, and they came from the United States, Italy and Spain. T cells, B-cell-depleted T cells, or PBMCs provided the cDNA or gDNA that served as material.

The CDR3 runs to 17 residues. Germline assignment: CDR1 SGHNT and CDR2 YYREEE (reference sequence). V was clipped by 4 bases and J by 2 bases; unmatched bases: 7. This clone is a singleton in its sample. Study processing details: Using reference gene primer amplification, nucleated cell counts were estimated. Only in-frame clones appear in the TCRdb table, and some are missing; sequencing was by immunoSEQ multiplex PCR. V, J and clone size were drawn from that table, and D and trimming were deduced from the DNA. The sample has fewer than 350,000 clones, approximately 89% seen once. The receptor was derived from a man aged 35 to 55 with active or convalescent COVID-19. J is TRBJ2-2 and V is TRBV5-4, with 11 positions matching TRBD2. The sample was peripheral blood. The CDR3 loop reads CASSPQTSGINTGELFF. Here the CDR3 DNA reads TGTGCCAGCAGCCCTCAGACTAGCGGGATCAACACCGGGGAGCTGTTTTTT. Supplemented by reference TRBV5-4 and TRBJ2-2, the full variable domain reads ETGVTQSPTHLIKTRGQQVTLRCSSQSGHNTVSWYQQALGQGPQFIFQYYREEENGRGNFPPRFSGLQFPNYSSELNVNALELDDSALYLCASSPQTSGINTGELFFGEGSRLTVL.